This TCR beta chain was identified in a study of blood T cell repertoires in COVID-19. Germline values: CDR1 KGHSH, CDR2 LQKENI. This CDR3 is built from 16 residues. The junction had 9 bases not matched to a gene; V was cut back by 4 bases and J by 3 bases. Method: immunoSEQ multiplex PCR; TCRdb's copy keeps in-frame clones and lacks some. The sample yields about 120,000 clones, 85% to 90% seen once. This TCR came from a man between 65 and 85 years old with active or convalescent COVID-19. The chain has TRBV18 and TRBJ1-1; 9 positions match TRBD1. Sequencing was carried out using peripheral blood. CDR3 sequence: CASSQVPGQGYTEAFF. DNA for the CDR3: TGTGCCAGCTCACAAGTCCCGGGACAGGGATACACTGAAGCTTTCTTT.